This T cell receptor (beta chain) was sequenced in a study of shared clonotypes between healthy human individuals. Overall study results and limits: An effect of sequencing depth on clonotype sharing among donors was expected.

Remarks on this clone: Its specificity is unknown. It is unclear where the CDR3 begins or ends on the DNA, so no DNA is shown, and the CDR3 is as TCRdb lists it.

The length of the CDR3 is 15 amino acids, counting both ends. Germline assignment: CDR1 MNHEY and CDR2 SVGAGI. Ten immunoSEQ deep assay plates held the unsorted PBMC DNA. Method: immunoSEQ multiplex PCR; TCRdb's copy keeps in-frame clones and lacks some. The data show some 530,000 clones, with around four fifths seen just once and approximately 12% held by the top ten. Sample: PBMCs. This receptor was identified in a woman between 40 and 55 years old in good health. Some clones in this sample may be carry-over from other donors' samples. This chain connects TRBV6-5 to TRBJ1-4. The CDR3 sequence: CASSSSGGRREKLFF.